A selection of T cell receptor beta chains follows, all from one sample in a study of blood T cell repertoires in COVID-19. TCRdb keeps only in-frame clones here, not all; method: immunoSEQ multiplex PCR. The sample includes about 320,000 clones, 90% of them seen just once. Material: PBMCs or T cells enriched from blood (not recorded which). These receptors all come from a woman younger than 45 who had been exposed to COVID-19. The CDR3 runs from the conserved cysteine through the conserved F or W. Each record gives: J gene, V gene, clone size, D gene, CDR3 protein, CDR3 DNA. The D gene is left open where the match is weak. A row's size may be missing; if present it is once, few, many or a size class.

J gene: TRBJ2-7; V gene: TRBV5-1; clone size: .; D gene: TRBD1; CDR3 protein: CASSFGRGNEQYF; CDR3 DNA: TGCGCCAGCAGCTTCGGCAGGGGGAACGAGCAGTACTTC
J gene: TRBJ1-1; V gene: TRBV6-5; clone size: .; D gene: .; CDR3 protein: CASTQGTFRDTEAFF; CDR3 DNA: TGTGCCAGCACCCAAGGCACTTTCCGGGACACTGAAGCTTTCTTT
J gene: TRBJ2-5; V gene: TRBV24-1; clone size: .; D gene: TRBD2; CDR3 protein: CATSDPSSGGTQETQYF; CDR3 DNA: TGTGCCACCAGTGATCCTTCTAGCGGGGGGACTCAAGAGACCCAGTACTTC
J gene: TRBJ1-1; V gene: TRBV19; clone size: .; D gene: .; CDR3 protein: CASSIDMARGWQLAFF; CDR3 DNA: TGTGCCAGTAGTATAGATATGGCCCGAGGATGGCAGCTAGCTTTCTTT
J gene: TRBJ1-2; V gene: TRBV15; clone size: .; D gene: TRBD1; CDR3 protein: CATSRVFDRGGYTF; CDR3 DNA: TGTGCCACCAGCAGAGTTTTCGACAGGGGTGGCTACACCTTC
J gene: TRBJ2-3; V gene: TRBV25-1; clone size: .; D gene: TRBD2; CDR3 protein: CASSALGAGGPRDTQYF; CDR3 DNA: TGTGCCAGCAGTGCCCTTGGGGCGGGGGGGCCCAGAGATACGCAGTATTTT
J gene: TRBJ2-5; V gene: TRBV7-2; clone size: .; D gene: .; CDR3 protein: CASSLAGGRLETQYF; CDR3 DNA: TGTGCCAGCAGCTTAGCGGGGGGGCGCCTAGAGACCCAGTACTTC
J gene: TRBJ1-3; V gene: TRBV6-5; clone size: .; D gene: TRBD1; CDR3 protein: CASSYRDRGFGNTIYF; CDR3 DNA: TGTGCCAGCAGTTACCGGGACAGGGGGTTCGGAAACACCATATATTTT
J gene: TRBJ1-5; V gene: TRBV12-3/TRBV12-4; clone size: .; D gene: TRBD1; CDR3 protein: CASSRTGDQPQHF; CDR3 DNA: TGTGCCAGCAGTCGGACAGGGGATCAGCCCCAGCATTTT
J gene: TRBJ1-1; V gene: TRBV12-5; clone size: .; D gene: TRBD1; CDR3 protein: CASGLVMRESGGLMNTEAFF; CDR3 DNA: TGTGCTAGTGGTTTGGTAATGAGGGAGTCAGGGGGCCTTATGAACACTGAAGCTTTCTTT
J gene: TRBJ1-3; V gene: TRBV10-2; clone size: .; D gene: .; CDR3 protein: CASSQQGPGNTIYF; CDR3 DNA: TGCGCCAGCAGTCAACAGGGACCTGGAAACACCATATATTTT
J gene: TRBJ2-6; V gene: TRBV7-9; clone size: .; D gene: .; CDR3 protein: CASGNQGSGANVLTF; CDR3 DNA: TGTGCCAGCGGAAACCAGGGGAGTGGGGCCAACGTCCTGACTTTC
J gene: TRBJ2-4; V gene: TRBV4-2; clone size: .; D gene: .; CDR3 protein: CASSPRDSTYALAKNIQYF; CDR3 DNA: TGTGCCAGCAGCCCCCGGGACTCTACGTACGCACTAGCCAAAAACATTCAGTACTTC
J gene: TRBJ1-2; V gene: TRBV7-2; clone size: .; D gene: TRBD1; CDR3 protein: CASSQQGGYTF; CDR3 DNA: TGTGCCAGCAGCCAACAGGGGGGCTACACCTTC
J gene: TRBJ1-6; V gene: TRBV11-1; clone size: .; D gene: TRBD1; CDR3 protein: CASSPRVDRAGSPLHF; CDR3 DNA: TGTGCCAGCAGCCCCAGAGTCGACAGGGCTGGGTCACCCCTCCACTTT
J gene: TRBJ2-1; V gene: TRBV4-1; clone size: .; D gene: TRBD1; CDR3 protein: CASSQDRAYYNEQFF; CDR3 DNA: TGCGCCAGCAGCCAGGACAGGGCGTACTACAATGAGCAGTTCTTC
J gene: TRBJ1-1; V gene: TRBV2; clone size: .; D gene: .; CDR3 protein: CASSEETGPWSAEAFF; CDR3 DNA: TGTGCCAGCAGTGAAGAGACAGGACCATGGTCGGCTGAAGCTTTCTTT
J gene: TRBJ2-1; V gene: TRBV18; clone size: .; D gene: TRBD2; CDR3 protein: CASSPPSGGVYNEQFF; CDR3 DNA: TGTGCCAGCTCACCGCCTAGCGGGGGGGTTTACAATGAGCAGTTCTTC
J gene: TRBJ2-2; V gene: TRBV7-9; clone size: .; D gene: TRBD2; CDR3 protein: CASVERGGAGELFF; CDR3 DNA: TGTGCCAGCGTCGAGCGGGGGGGAGCCGGGGAGCTGTTTTTT
J gene: TRBJ1-2; V gene: TRBV29-1; clone size: .; D gene: .; CDR3 protein: CSVDRPGGYGYTF; CDR3 DNA: TGCAGCGTCGACCGCCCAGGAGGCTATGGCTACACCTTC
J gene: TRBJ1-1; V gene: TRBV4-2; clone size: .; D gene: .; CDR3 protein: CASSSTGRGTEAFF; CDR3 DNA: TGTGCCAGCAGCTCCACAGGGCGAGGCACTGAAGCTTTCTTT
J gene: TRBJ1-1; V gene: TRBV5-6; clone size: .; D gene: .; CDR3 protein: CASSLDLEMNTEAFF; CDR3 DNA: TGTGCCAGCAGCTTGGATTTGGAGATGAACACTGAAGCTTTCTTT
J gene: TRBJ2-1; V gene: TRBV19; clone size: few; D gene: .; CDR3 protein: CASRPGEWGHEQFF; CDR3 DNA: TGTGCCAGTAGGCCCGGAGAATGGGGGCATGAGCAGTTCTTC
J gene: TRBJ1-1; V gene: TRBV9; clone size: .; D gene: TRBD1; CDR3 protein: CASSPWTGNTEAFF; CDR3 DNA: TGTGCCAGCAGCCCCTGGACAGGAAACACTGAAGCTTTCTTT
J gene: TRBJ1-2; V gene: TRBV7-3; clone size: .; D gene: .; CDR3 protein: CASSPSSGNYGYTF; CDR3 DNA: TGTGCCAGCAGCCCCTCGTCAGGGAACTATGGCTACACCTTC
J gene: TRBJ1-6; V gene: TRBV4-2; clone size: .; D gene: .; CDR3 protein: CASSFRSSYNSPLHF; CDR3 DNA: TGTGCCAGCAGTTTTAGGAGCTCCTATAATTCACCCCTCCACTTT
J gene: TRBJ1-5; V gene: TRBV18; clone size: .; D gene: .; CDR3 protein: CASAPGRGAGQPQHF; CDR3 DNA: TGTGCCAGCGCACCGGGGAGGGGGGCCGGACAGCCCCAGCATTTT
J gene: TRBJ1-4; V gene: TRBV19; clone size: .; D gene: .; CDR3 protein: CASSELGERLFF; CDR3 DNA: TGTGCCAGTAGCGAACTAGGTGAAAGACTGTTTTTT
J gene: TRBJ1-5; V gene: TRBV3-1/TRBV3-2; clone size: once; D gene: .; CDR3 protein: CASSQGRGWQPQHF; CDR3 DNA: TGTGCCAGCAGCCAAGGGCGAGGGTGGCAGCCCCAGCATTTT
J gene: TRBJ1-2; V gene: TRBV29-1; clone size: .; D gene: .; CDR3 protein: CSVVRGHGYTF; CDR3 DNA: TGCAGCGTTGTAAGGGGCCATGGCTACACCTTC
J gene: TRBJ2-7; V gene: TRBV5-8; clone size: once; D gene: TRBD1; CDR3 protein: CASSWGQPSYEQYF; CDR3 DNA: TGTGCCAGCAGCTGGGGACAGCCCTCCTACGAGCAGTACTTC
J gene: TRBJ2-3; V gene: TRBV11-3; clone size: .; D gene: TRBD1; CDR3 protein: CASSSRDRDTDTQYF; CDR3 DNA: TGTGCCAGCAGCTCCAGGGACAGGGACACAGATACGCAGTATTTT
J gene: TRBJ1-2; V gene: TRBV12-3/TRBV12-4; clone size: .; D gene: .; CDR3 protein: CASSFRGNYGYTF; CDR3 DNA: TGTGCCAGCAGTTTTAGGGGGAACTATGGCTACACCTTC
J gene: TRBJ2-5; V gene: TRBV5-1; clone size: .; D gene: TRBD1; CDR3 protein: CASSEGTGGVKETQYF; CDR3 DNA: TGCGCCAGCAGCGAAGGGACAGGGGGCGTTAAAGAGACCCAGTACTTC
J gene: TRBJ1-2; V gene: TRBV6-2/TRBV6-3; clone size: .; D gene: .; CDR3 protein: CASSYIRGISYTF; CDR3 DNA: TGTGCCAGCAGTTACATCAGGGGTATAAGCTACACCTTC
J gene: TRBJ2-5; V gene: TRBV19; clone size: .; D gene: .; CDR3 protein: CASSIRETQYF; CDR3 DNA: TGTGCCAGTAGTATCCGTGAGACCCAGTACTTC
J gene: TRBJ2-7; V gene: TRBV4-2; clone size: .; D gene: .; CDR3 protein: CASSQDRWTYEQYF; CDR3 DNA: TGTGCCAGCAGCCAAGACAGGTGGACCTACGAGCAGTACTTC
J gene: TRBJ1-5; V gene: TRBV27; clone size: .; D gene: TRBD1; CDR3 protein: CASSPGGRLFNQPQHF; CDR3 DNA: TGTGCCAGCAGTCCAGGGGGCAGGTTATTTAATCAGCCCCAGCATTTT
J gene: TRBJ2-5; V gene: TRBV2; clone size: .; D gene: TRBD1; CDR3 protein: CASSRQGAGQETQYF; CDR3 DNA: TGTGCCAGCAGTCGACAGGGGGCTGGCCAAGAGACCCAGTACTTC
J gene: TRBJ1-6; V gene: TRBV9; clone size: .; D gene: .; CDR3 protein: CASSVGGQINSPLHF; CDR3 DNA: TGTGCCAGCAGCGTAGGAGGGCAGATTAATTCACCCCTCCACTTT
J gene: TRBJ1-5; V gene: TRBV19; clone size: .; D gene: .; CDR3 protein: CASSVYRAGASNQPQHF; CDR3 DNA: TGTGCCAGTAGTGTCTACAGGGCGGGGGCTTCCAATCAGCCCCAGCATTTT
J gene: TRBJ1-4; V gene: TRBV7-8; clone size: once; D gene: TRBD1; CDR3 protein: CASSHTTGVNEKLFF; CDR3 DNA: TGTGCCAGCAGCCATACGACAGGGGTGAATGAAAAACTGTTTTTT
J gene: TRBJ1-1; V gene: TRBV2; clone size: .; D gene: .; CDR3 protein: CASSENLLAEAFF; CDR3 DNA: TGTGCCAGCAGTGAAAACCTACTGGCTGAAGCTTTCTTT
J gene: TRBJ2-5; V gene: TRBV12-5; clone size: once; D gene: TRBD1; CDR3 protein: CASGLGRGETQYF; CDR3 DNA: TGTGCTAGTGGTTTGGGCAGGGGGGAGACCCAGTACTTC
J gene: TRBJ1-2; V gene: TRBV10-3; clone size: .; D gene: TRBD1; CDR3 protein: CAISPVPGQGAQDYGYTF; CDR3 DNA: TGTGCCATCAGCCCTGTCCCGGGACAGGGGGCGCAGGACTATGGCTACACCTTC
J gene: TRBJ2-3; V gene: TRBV5-1; clone size: .; D gene: .; CDR3 protein: CASSFGRPRDTQYF; CDR3 DNA: TGCGCCAGCAGCTTCGGCAGGCCCAGGGATACGCAGTATTTT
J gene: TRBJ1-5; V gene: TRBV7-9; clone size: .; D gene: TRBD1; CDR3 protein: CASSVAGGQPQHF; CDR3 DNA: TGTGCCAGCAGCGTCGCAGGGGGTCAGCCCCAGCATTTT
J gene: TRBJ1-2; V gene: TRBV19; clone size: .; D gene: TRBD1; CDR3 protein: CASTGTGLTSSYGYTF; CDR3 DNA: TGTGCCAGTACCGGGACAGGGTTAACCTCTAGCTATGGCTACACCTTC
J gene: TRBJ1-2; V gene: TRBV5-1; clone size: .; D gene: TRBD1; CDR3 protein: CASSPWDRGGPYGYTF; CDR3 DNA: TGCGCCAGCAGCCCCTGGGACAGGGGGGGCCCCTATGGCTACACCTTC
J gene: TRBJ2-7; V gene: TRBV2; clone size: .; D gene: .; CDR3 protein: CASSDGGARYEQYF; CDR3 DNA: TGTGCCAGCAGTGATGGAGGGGCGAGGTACGAGCAGTACTTC
J gene: TRBJ2-7; V gene: TRBV10-3; clone size: .; D gene: TRBD1; CDR3 protein: CAIRDRGEDEQYF; CDR3 DNA: TGTGCCATCAGGGACAGGGGAGAGGACGAGCAGTACTTC
J gene: TRBJ1-2; V gene: TRBV19; clone size: .; D gene: TRBD1; CDR3 protein: CASSPGQGIVGYTF; CDR3 DNA: TGTGCCAGTAGCCCGGGACAGGGAATCGTTGGCTACACCTTC